This T cell receptor (beta chain) stems from a study of blood T cell repertoires in COVID-19. Study in general: The study drew acute and convalescent COVID-19 samples from the United States, Italy and Spain. Sample material is recorded as cDNA or gDNA derived from T cells, B-cell-depleted T cells, or PBMCs.

Some clones are missing from TCRdb's copy, which holds only in-frame ones; the method was immunoSEQ multiplex PCR. In the table there are a few hundred thousand clones, about 86% of which are singletons. Per the germline V gene, CDR1 is MNHEY and CDR2 is SVGAGI. Trimming removed 2 bases from V and 5 bases from J; junction bases left unmatched: 5. The CDR3 covers 15 residues. Cohort placement rested on clinical history that participants reported themselves. The rearrangement joins TRBV6-5 to TRBJ2-2; 7 bases align to TRBD2. Sequencing was done on a sample of PBMCs or T cells enriched from blood (not recorded which). The origin of this receptor is a woman aged 45-59 years who had recovered from COVID-19. CDR3 region: CASSYHPGGTGELFF. DNA for the CDR3: TGTGCCAGCAGTTACCACCCCGGGGGGACCGGGGAGCTGTTTTTT.